This T cell receptor (beta chain) originates from a study of blood T cell repertoires in COVID-19. Across the study: Acute and convalescent COVID-19 specimens originated in the United States, Italy and Spain.

This table comes from immunoSEQ multiplex PCR, and its TCRdb copy is limited to in-frame clones, with some not included. The sample has 110,000 to 150,000 clones, around 76% seen once. The V end lost 0 bases, the J end lost 2 bases, and 11 bases lay between the germline ends. The CDR3 is 15 residues long. Germline assignment: CDR1 SGHNT and CDR2 YYREEE (reference sequence). Sequenced sample: peripheral blood. The clonotype originates from a man in his 60s with acute or convalescent COVID-19. J is TRBJ2-5 and V is TRBV5-4; D perhaps matches TRBD1 (6 bases). The CDR3 region has the DNA TGTGCCAGCAGCTTGGCGACAGGATTTCAAGAGACCCAGTACTTC. Its translation is CASSLATGFQETQYF.